This T cell receptor beta chain originates from a study of shared clonotypes between healthy human individuals. Study-level findings and limits: Among non-shared clonotypes, generation probabilities were lower than among those shared by all four donors. Across subsets, estimated richness was generally greater for naive than for memory populations.

The donors, all of them Caucasian adults, lived in Nashville, Tennessee. As regards this clone: As yet, its antigen is unknown.

Per germline, CDR1 MNHNS and CDR2 SASEGT. This CDR3 is 13 amino acids long. Trimming stripped 0 bases from V and 6 bases from J, with 9 bases between. Original processing notes: ImmunoSEQ gave junction-only sequences without quality scores, so filtering differed. Clones were read by immunoSEQ multiplex PCR, and TCRdb kept only the in-frame ones, dropping some. V and J calls plus clone size are reproduced from that table; the DNA served to infer D and trimming. This table has about 1 million clones, around 76% appearing once. This clonotype was sampled from a man younger than 35 in good health. Sequencing was performed on memory CD4+ T cells sorted from blood. The subset: CD45RA-negative fraction. The rearrangement uses TRBV6-1 and TRBJ2-7; a possible D gene is TRBD1 (6 bases). CDR3 in amino acids: CASSEAWTVEQYF. Here the CDR3 DNA reads TGTGCCAGCAGTGAAGCTTGGACAGTCGAGCAGTACTTC.